The following is a T cell receptor beta chain sequence with its context. This clonotype came up a few times. Its antigen is currently not known. No per-base quality is available; no much larger clone lies one base away. Reading the germline V gene (reference sequence) gives CDR1 LNHNV and CDR2 YYDKDF. Taken from cysteine to phenylalanine, the CDR3 has 15 residues. Kept here is only the CDR3 DNA, which spans 45 bases and is read in frame from base 1. The junction carries 12 bases between V and J, which are trimmed by 4 bases and 0 bases respectively. These data originate in a study of blood T cells in healthy people across ages (dated by TCRdb to the mid-2010s). For the study in its entirety: In model experiments, template switching captured roughly one uniquely barcoded TCR beta cDNA molecule for every two T cells. To track age-related changes in TCR beta repertoire diversity, the study relied on deep sequencing normalized with unique cDNA molecular identifiers. The donors were divided into four age groups: young (average approximately 17 years), middle-aged (approximately 39), aged (approximately 64) and long-lived (82). Using the same blood draw, the study looked at two additional independent replicas of 1 million unique cDNA reads for two donors, one aged 18 to 30 and the other aged 80 or older. Overall study outcomes, separate from this receptor: Observed TCR beta diversity correlated strongly with the percentage of naive T cells measured by flow cytometry. As age increased, observed TCR beta diversity per million T cells dropped in a roughly linear way, and a significant reduction was already evident by age 40. The long-lived group showed more naive CD4+ T cells, fewer expanded clones and increased TCR diversity than the aged group, suggesting age selection. Since profiling was done on bulk unsorted PBMCs, naive and antigen-experienced compartments could not be conclusively compared. Because the CMV infection status of the donors was unknown, age-related changes in expanded clonotypes may potentially have been confounded. Estimates of total diversity based on one million sequenced T cells were considered lower bounds and underestimates.

The method was 5' RACE. For sequencing, an Illumina HiSeq 2500 was employed. A second PCR of 7 to 11 cycles was performed with a sample-barcoded 5' primer and a J-beta primer mix. A template-switch 5' adaptor carrying 12 random nucleotides introduced a unique molecular identifier onto each TCR beta cDNA molecule. Each sample yielded at least 2.5 million CDR3-containing paired-end reads. All of the RNA was converted into first-strand cDNA using the Mint cDNA synthesis kit, with a TRBC-specific oligonucleotide serving as the primer. After uracil-DNA glycosylase treatment, a first 18-cycle PCR used universal primers M1SS and BC2_uni_R on all cDNA. The study's own analysis went as follows. Each sample was normalized by randomly selecting 1 million high-quality reads, each carrying a distinct molecular identifier. Reads sharing molecular identifiers were discarded rather than binned into consensus sequences. MiTCR, set to a Q25 quality threshold and the strictest error-elimination algorithm, was used for CDR3 identification, clonotype clustering and error correction. A nonparametric unseen species model using Euler transformation provided a lower-bound estimate of total TCR beta diversity. TCRdb reprocessing: public reads trimmed at Q25 with fastp, clones called with MiXCR, in-frame beta chains kept. CDR3 protein sequences are deduplicated, and each keeps its most common genes and DNA. TCRdb's processing, not the study's, gives the V and J calls here. In this sample the table shows hundreds of thousands of distinct CDR3 sequences, about 28% of which occur a single time. Over 3.5% of the sample is in the top ten clones.

Systemically healthy Caucasian individuals from Russia, about 38 in total and aged about 6 to 95 years, were included as donors. About 9.8 milliliters of peripheral blood were drawn from each donor into EDTA-treated Vacutainer tubes. Ficoll-Paque density-gradient centrifugation was used to isolate PBMCs, with at least 6.5 million per sample. Total RNA, at least 6 micrograms per sample, was extracted from PBMCs with Trizol reagent. For every donor, flow cytometry on a PBMC aliquot measured the percentage of naive CD45RAhigh/CD27high T cells. These data also formed part of another study, on T cells of mothers and their children. Reported in the second study: The donors were nine systemically healthy Caucasian individuals, made up of three mothers and their six children. cDNA synthesis consumed the entire amount of extracted RNA, loaded at around 1.4 ug RNA in each 15 ul reaction. In the second PCR, sample barcodes and 2-4 random nucleotides were introduced via the M1S primer. Over 9.5 million TCR beta CDR3 reads came from each mother, compared with millions of reads from each child. In both related and unrelated pairs, thymic selection shapes the output of TCR recombination in a similar way, with inherited differences having only a minor effect. Normalized repertoire overlap in related mother-child pairs was always slightly higher than in unrelated mother-child pairs, but the difference was never significant. No persistent microchimeric T cell clones were detected, at a sensitivity of roughly 99 clones per million clonotypes. Deep NGS was used in the study to compare the TCR beta repertoires of mothers and children and to look for features that separate related mother-child pairs from unrelated individuals. The mean age was around 40 +/- 4 years for the mothers and about 12 +/- 4 years for the children. After adapter ligation was performed with NEBNext reagents, the libraries were sequenced on an Illumina HiSeq 2000 with 100+100 nt paired-end reads. To prevent cross-contamination, the mother and child libraries were prepared one month apart and sequenced in separate runs. For each donor, between roughly 500,000 and 2,300,000 distinct TCR beta clonotypes were identified. Naive TCR beta clonotypes were estimated from low-frequency clonotypes matched to each donor's FACS-determined naive share, without sorting.

What was sequenced was blood. The rearranged segments are TRBV15 and TRBJ1-1; the D segment could be TRBD1, given 5 matching bases. The clonotype originates from a boy aged 2 to 9 in good health. The nucleotide sequence reads TGTGCCACCAGCAATTGGACACCCATGAACACTGAAGCTTTCTTT. This translates into CATSNWTPMNTEAFF.